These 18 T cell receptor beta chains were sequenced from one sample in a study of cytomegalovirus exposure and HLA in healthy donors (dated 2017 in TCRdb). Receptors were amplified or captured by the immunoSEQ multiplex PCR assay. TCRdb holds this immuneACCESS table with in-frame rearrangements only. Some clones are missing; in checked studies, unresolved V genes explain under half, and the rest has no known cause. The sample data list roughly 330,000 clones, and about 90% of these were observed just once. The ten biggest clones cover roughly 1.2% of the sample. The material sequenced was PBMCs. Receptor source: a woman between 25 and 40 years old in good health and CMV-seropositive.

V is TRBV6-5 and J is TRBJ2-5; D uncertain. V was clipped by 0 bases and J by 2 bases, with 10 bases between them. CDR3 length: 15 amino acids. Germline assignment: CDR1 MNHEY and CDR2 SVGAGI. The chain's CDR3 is CASSYSRLGQETQYF. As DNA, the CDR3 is TGTGCCAGCAGTTACTCAAGGCTGGGACAAGAGACCCAGTACTTC.

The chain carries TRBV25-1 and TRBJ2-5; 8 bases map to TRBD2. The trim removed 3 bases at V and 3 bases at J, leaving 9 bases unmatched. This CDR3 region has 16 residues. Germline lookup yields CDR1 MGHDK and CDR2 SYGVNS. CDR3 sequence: CASSETGTRYEETQYF. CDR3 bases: TGTGCCAGCAGTGAGACCGGGACTAGGTACGAAGAGACCCAGTACTTC.

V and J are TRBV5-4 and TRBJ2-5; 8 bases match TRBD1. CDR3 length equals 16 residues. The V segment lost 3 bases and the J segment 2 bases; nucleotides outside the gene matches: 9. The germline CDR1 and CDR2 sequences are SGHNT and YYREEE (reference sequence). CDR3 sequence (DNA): TGTGCCAGCAGCTCGACCCGGACAGGGATACAAGAGACCCAGTACTTC. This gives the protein CASSSTRTGIQETQYF. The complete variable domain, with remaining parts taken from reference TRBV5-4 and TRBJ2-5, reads ETGVTQSPTHLIKTRGQQVTLRCSSQSGHNTVSWYQQALGQGPQFIFQYYREEENGRGNFPPRFSGLQFPNYSSELNVNALELDDSALYLCASSSTRTGIQETQYFGPGTRLLVL.

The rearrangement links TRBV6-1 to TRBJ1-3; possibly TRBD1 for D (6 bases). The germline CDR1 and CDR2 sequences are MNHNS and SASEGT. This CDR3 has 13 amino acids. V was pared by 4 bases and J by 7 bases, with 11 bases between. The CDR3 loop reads CASSVDSLNTIYF. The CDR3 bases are TGTGCCAGCAGTGTGGACAGCCTGAACACCATATATTTT.

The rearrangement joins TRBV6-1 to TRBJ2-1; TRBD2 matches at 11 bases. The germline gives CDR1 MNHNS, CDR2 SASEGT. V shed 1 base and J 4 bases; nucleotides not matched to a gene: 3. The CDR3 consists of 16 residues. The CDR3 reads CASSEGASGGYNEQFF. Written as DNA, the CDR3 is TGTGCCAGCAGTGAAGGGGCTAGCGGGGGGTACAATGAGCAGTTCTTC.

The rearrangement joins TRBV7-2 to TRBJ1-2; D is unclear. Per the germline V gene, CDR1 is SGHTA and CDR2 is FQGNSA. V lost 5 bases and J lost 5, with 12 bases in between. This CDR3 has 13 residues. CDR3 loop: CASSPGLTYGYTF. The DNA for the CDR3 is TGTGCCAGCAGCCCGGGGTTAACGTATGGCTACACCTTC. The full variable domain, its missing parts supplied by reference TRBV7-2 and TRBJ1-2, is GAGVSQSPSNKVTEKGKDVELRCDPISGHTALYWYRQSLGQGLEFLIYFQGNSAPDKSGLPSDRFSAERTGGSVSTLTIQRTQQEDSAVYLCASSPGLTYGYTFGSGTRLTVV.

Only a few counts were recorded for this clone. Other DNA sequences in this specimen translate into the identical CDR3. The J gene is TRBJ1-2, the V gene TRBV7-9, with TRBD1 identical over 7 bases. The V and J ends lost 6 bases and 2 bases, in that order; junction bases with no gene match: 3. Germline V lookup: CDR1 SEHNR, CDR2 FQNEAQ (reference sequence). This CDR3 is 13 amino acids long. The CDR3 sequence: CASSPGQNYGYTF. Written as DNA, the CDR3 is TGTGCCAGCAGTCCGGGACAGAACTATGGCTACACCTTC. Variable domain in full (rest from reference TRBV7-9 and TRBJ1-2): DTGVSQNPRHKITKRGQNVTFRCDPISEHNRLYWYRQTLGQGPEFLTYFQNEAQLEKSRLLSDRFSAERPKGSFSTLEIQRTEQGDSAMYLCASSPGQNYGYTFGSGTRLTVV.

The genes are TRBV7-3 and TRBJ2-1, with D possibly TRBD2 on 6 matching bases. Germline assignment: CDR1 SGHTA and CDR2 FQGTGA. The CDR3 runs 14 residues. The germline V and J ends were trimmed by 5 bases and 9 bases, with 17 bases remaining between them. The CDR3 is CASSPNGGVVEQFF. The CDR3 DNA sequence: TGTGCCAGCAGCCCCAACGGGGGAGTCGTTGAGCAGTTCTTC.

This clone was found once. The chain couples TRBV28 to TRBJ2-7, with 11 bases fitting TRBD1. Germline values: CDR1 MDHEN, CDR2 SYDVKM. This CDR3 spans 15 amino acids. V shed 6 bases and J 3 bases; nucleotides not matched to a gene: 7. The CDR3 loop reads CASSIPGQGDYEQYF. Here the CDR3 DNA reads TGTGCCAGCAGCATACCGGGACAGGGGGACTACGAGCAGTACTTC.

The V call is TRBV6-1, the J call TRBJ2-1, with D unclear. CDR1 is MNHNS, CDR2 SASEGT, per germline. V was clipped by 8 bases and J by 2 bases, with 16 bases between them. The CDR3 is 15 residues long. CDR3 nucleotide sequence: TGTGCCAGCCCCCCCGGTGAGGATGCCTACAATGAGCAGTTCTTC. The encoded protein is CASPPGEDAYNEQFF.

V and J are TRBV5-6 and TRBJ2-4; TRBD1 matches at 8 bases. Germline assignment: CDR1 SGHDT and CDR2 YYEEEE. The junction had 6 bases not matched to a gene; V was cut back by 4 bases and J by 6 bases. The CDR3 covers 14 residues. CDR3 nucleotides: TGTGCCAGCAGCGGACAGGGCGGGTTAAACATTCAGTACTTC. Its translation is CASSGQGGLNIQYF.

The CDR3 region has the DNA TGTGCCACCAGCACGACCGGGACAGGGGGCACTGAGCAGTTCTTC. This codes for CATSTTGTGGTEQFF. The chain couples TRBV15 to TRBJ2-1; 12 positions agree with TRBD1. The CDR3 has 15 amino acids. Germline values: CDR1 LNHNV, CDR2 YYDKDF (reference sequence). The V and J ends lost 4 bases and 9 bases, in that order; junction bases with no gene match: 7.

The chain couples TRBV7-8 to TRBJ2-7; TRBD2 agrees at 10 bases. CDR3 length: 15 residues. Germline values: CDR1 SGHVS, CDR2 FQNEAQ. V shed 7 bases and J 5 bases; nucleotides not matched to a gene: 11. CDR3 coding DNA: TGTGCCAGCAACCCCACGACTAGCGGGTATGACGAGCAGTACTTC. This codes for CASNPTTSGYDEQYF. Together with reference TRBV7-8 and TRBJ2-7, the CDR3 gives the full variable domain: GAGVSQSPRYKVAKRGQDVALRCDPISGHVSLFWYQQALGQGPEFLTYFQNEAQLDKSGLPSDRFFAERPEGSVSTLKIQRTQQEDSAVYLCASNPTTSGYDEQYFGPGTRLTVT.

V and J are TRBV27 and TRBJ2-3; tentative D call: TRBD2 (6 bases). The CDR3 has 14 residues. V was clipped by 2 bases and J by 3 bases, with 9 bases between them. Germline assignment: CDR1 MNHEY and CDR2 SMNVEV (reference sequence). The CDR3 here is CASSLGEVTDTQYF. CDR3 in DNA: TGTGCCAGCAGTTTAGGGGAGGTTACAGATACGCAGTATTTT.

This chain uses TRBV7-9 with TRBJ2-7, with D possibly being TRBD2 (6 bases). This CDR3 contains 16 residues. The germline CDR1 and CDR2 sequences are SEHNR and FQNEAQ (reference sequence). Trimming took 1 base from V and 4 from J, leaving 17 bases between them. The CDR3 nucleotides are TGTGCCAGCAGCTTAGTTGGGTTTAGCGGAAGGTACGAGCAGTACTTC. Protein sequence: CASSLVGFSGRYEQYF.

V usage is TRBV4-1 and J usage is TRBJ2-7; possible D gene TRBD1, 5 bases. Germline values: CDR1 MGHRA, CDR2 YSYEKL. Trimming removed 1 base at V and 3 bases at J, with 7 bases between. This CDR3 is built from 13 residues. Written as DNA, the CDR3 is TGCGCCAGCAGCCAAGTCCAGGGCTACGAGCAGTACTTC. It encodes CASSQVQGYEQYF.

The CDR3: CASSPRRAANYGYTF. Here the CDR3 DNA reads TGTGCCAGCAGCCCTCGAAGGGCGGCTAACTATGGCTACACCTTC. The V gene is TRBV14, the J gene TRBJ1-2; D gene unclear. Per the germline V gene, CDR1 is SGHDN and CDR2 is FVKESK. This CDR3 has 15 residues. V dropped 4 bases and J dropped 0 bases, with 12 bases sitting between them.

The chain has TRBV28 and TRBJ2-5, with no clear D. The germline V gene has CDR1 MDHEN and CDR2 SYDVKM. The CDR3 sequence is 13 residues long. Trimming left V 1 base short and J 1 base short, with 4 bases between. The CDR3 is CASSLYLQETQYF. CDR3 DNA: TGTGCCAGCAGTTTATACCTCCAAGAGACCCAGTACTTC.